This T cell receptor beta chain was sequenced during a study of T cells in localized non-small cell lung cancer (dated by TCRdb to about 2020). Concerning the study at large: The study analyzed T cell repertoires of a few hundred early-stage NSCLC patients, comparing tumors and uninvolved tumor-adjacent lungs. The cohort was made up of some 240 treatment-naive NSCLC patients whose localized lung tumors had been resected. The mean age of the NSCLC patients was around 67 years, with 130 or so men and about a hundred women.

At diagnosis, peripheral blood, uninvolved tumor-adjacent lung and tumor were collected and were preserved as a mix of fresh-frozen and FFPE material. Blood samples were analyzed as peripheral blood mononuclear cells for TCR repertoire profiling. The immunoSEQ Assay was used to sequence TCR beta CDR3 regions from DNA. The authors' pipeline ran thus. To compute T cell density, TCR beta template counts were normalized to usable DNA, which was estimated by amplifying housekeeping genes. Using the preseqR package, richness was estimated by extrapolating to 120,000 templates for tissue samples and 400,000 templates for PBMC samples. Clonality was taken to be one minus Pielou's evenness. To identify tissue-enriched TCRs, differential abundance testing was run on productive amino-acid clonotypes with a minimum total count of 5 and an alpha of 0.1. The Jaccard Index and the Morisita Overlap Index were used to measure repertoire overlap between compartments. GLIPH grouped TCR beta CDR3s together with public tetramer-defined viral CDR3s, and a viral motif had to include at least three viral sequences and show V-gene enrichment. TCRdb took this table from immuneACCESS and kept in-frame rearrangements with V and J called. Such tables lack part of the clones; where checked against another copy, unresolved V genes explain under half of the gap, and the rest is unexplained. V, J and clone size are those of that table, while D and trimming were read from the DNA. This sample comprises roughly 30,000 clones, around 90% of them detected only once. The ten largest make up under 3% of the sample.

Results and caveats for the whole study, not just this receptor: Because the study design was exploratory, TCR variables were selected using unadjusted p-values without false-discovery rate correction. A median of around 57 of the top 100 tumor clones were detected in paired uninvolved adjacent lung, and 25 to 35 of these tumor clones were also found among the top 100 clones of the paired uninvolved adjacent lung. Because multi-region sequencing of the tumors was not done, intratumor heterogeneity could not be ruled out. Higher T cell density in blood was associated with longer overall survival, whereas higher clonality in adjacent lung was associated with shorter survival. The highest T cell clonality was observed in uninvolved tumor-adjacent lung, where clonality exceeded that of tumor, suggesting that antigenic responses were more focused in uninvolved tumor-adjacent lung.

The CDR3 goes from the cysteine to the phenylalanine over 14 residues. CDR3 DNA is the only sequence kept; it has 42 bases, read in frame from the first base. V loses 3 bases, J loses 1 base, and the germline ends lie 6 bases apart. Taken from the germline V gene (reference sequence), the CDR1 and CDR2 loops are LNHDA and SQIVND. In its sample, this clone was seen a few times. Its antigen is unknown. It has no much larger one-base neighbor in the sample; base qualities were not kept. The chain is encoded by TRBV19 joined to TRBJ2-2, with no confidently assigned D gene. Specimen: peripheral blood, collected before any cancer treatment. The origin of this receptor is a female donor over 55 with stage I lung adenocarcinoma. CDR3 region: CASSMAVNTGELFF. Here is the DNA: TGTGCCAGTAGTATGGCAGTGAACACCGGGGAGCTGTTTTTT.